This T cell receptor beta chain was sequenced in a study of neoadjuvant anti-PD-1 for oral cavity cancer. Whole-study context: Most patients had three to four biweekly doses of 3 mg/kg nivolumab before resection. Patients without progression received a fourth nivolumab dose around day 43, then surgical resection on days 50-56.

V lost 4 bases, J lost 5 bases, and 9 bases stayed unmatched. CDR3 length: 16 amino acids. The V gene's germline CDR1 is SGHNT and CDR2 YYREEE (reference sequence). These newly diagnosed stage II-IVA oral cavity squamous cell carcinoma patients had no prior systemic or radiation treatment. Patients had HPV-negative, locally advanced oral cavity squamous cell carcinoma. Assay used: immunoSEQ multiplex PCR; TCRdb lists only in-frame clones, some missing. The table includes 70,000 to 95,000 clones, roughly four fifths detected once. The receptor comes from a person aged 35-79 years with oral cavity squamous cell carcinoma. V gene TRBV5-4 combines with J gene TRBJ2-5; 12 bases map to TRBD2. The sample was PBMCs, taken before nivolumab (anti-PD-1) treatment. The CDR3 DNA reads TGTGCCAGCAGCCCAGGACTAGCGGGAAGCTGGGAGACCCAGTACTTC. Its translation is CASSPGLAGSWETQYF.